These T cell receptor beta chains were read from a single sample in a study of identical twins. Each CDR3 protein gets one entry after TCRdb re-called the 5' RACE reads with MiXCR. This table holds 1.5 million to 2 million distinct CDR3 sequences, around a third found once. Sequencing used cord blood. These TCRs come from a newborn girl in good health. CDR3s include the opening cysteine and the closing phenylalanine or tryptophan. The order of the fields is clone size, J gene, V gene, CDR3 length, D gene, CDR3 DNA, CDR3 protein. The D gene is left open where the match is weak. Only part of the rows carry a size: once, few, many, or a class if the clone is expanded.

>few|TRBJ2-3|TRBV25-1|15|TRBD2
TGTGCCAGCAGTGAATCAGGGACTAGCGCAGATACGCAGTATTTT
CASSESGTSADTQYF
>NA|TRBJ1-6|TRBV20-1|15|TRBD1
TGCAGTGCTAGGGCCCGACAGGGGTATAATTCACCCCTCCACTTT
CSARARQGYNSPLHF
>few|TRBJ2-1|TRBV27|15|NA
TGTGCCAGCAGTTTAAAAGGCTCCTGGGGCAATGAGCAGTTCTTC
CASSLKGSWGNEQFF
>NA|TRBJ2-4|TRBV2|17|TRBD1
TGTGCCAGCAGGGCAGCTTTACAGGGGGCGACCAAAAACATTCAGTACTTC
CASRAALQGATKNIQYF
>NA|TRBJ1-6|TRBV5-5|14|TRBD1
TGTGCCAGCAGCTTCACAGGGGGCGAATCACCCCTCCACTTT
CASSFTGGESPLHF
>NA|TRBJ2-1|TRBV10-3|15|TRBD2
TGTGCCATCAGACAGCCGGGACTAGCGTTCCATGAGCAGTTCTTC
CAIRQPGLAFHEQFF
>NA|TRBJ2-1|TRBV2|11|NA
TGTGCCAGCAGGGGAGTTACTGAGCAGTTCTTC
CASRGVTEQFF
>NA|TRBJ2-5|TRBV10-1|16|TRBD2
TGCGCCAGCAGTGAGTCGTCGCGGGGGGGCCACGATGAGCAGTACTTC
CASSESSRGGHDEQYF
>few|TRBJ1-2|TRBV2|13|NA
TGTGCCAGCAGGGCAGAAACTAACTATGGCTACACCTTC
CASRAETNYGYTF
>NA|TRBJ2-3|TRBV4-2|16|NA
TGTGCCAGCAGCCAAGATCCCTTTCAGGGGTCAGATACGCGGTATTTT
CASSQDPFQGSDTRYF
>NA|TRBJ2-1|TRBV7-8|17|NA
TGTGCCAGCAGCCCGGCGCCCCGGGGGTACTCCTACAATGAGCAGTTCTTC
CASSPAPRGYSYNEQFF
>NA|TRBJ2-5|TRBV5-5|14|NA
TGTGCCAGCAGCTTGATCGGTAATCAAGAGACCCAGTACTTC
CASSLIGNQETQYF
>few|TRBJ2-3|TRBV20-1|16|NA
TGCAGTGCTAGAGGACAGGAGGGGGCCCCCACAGATACGCAGTATTTT
CSARGQEGAPTDTQYF
>NA|TRBJ1-4|TRBV6-1|15|TRBD1
TGTGCCTGCAGAAGGGGGACAGTGGGGAATGAAAAACTGTTTTTT
CACRRGTVGNEKLFF
>few|TRBJ2-3|TRBV2|20|TRBD2
TGTGCCAGCAGTGAACAGGGACTAGCGGGAGGGTCCCCTAGCACAGATACGCAGTATTTT
CASSEQGLAGGSPSTDTQYF
>NA|TRBJ1-4|TRBV21-1|14|NA
TGTGCCAGCAGCAAAGGGGCAACTAATGAAAAACTGTTTTTT
CASSKGATNEKLFF
>NA|TRBJ2-3|TRBV2|16|TRBD2
TGTGCCAGCAGGAAGCGGGGGGGGAACGGCACAGATACGCAGTATTTT
CASRKRGGNGTDTQYF
>NA|TRBJ1-4|TRBV25-1|12|NA
TGTGCCAGCAGTGAGGGTGGCAGGGAACTGTTTTTT
CASSEGGRELFF
>few|TRBJ2-1|TRBV5-1|17|NA
TGCGCCAGCAGCTTGAGACTATTACAGGGCTCCTACAATGAGCAGTTCTTC
CASSLRLLQGSYNEQFF
>NA|TRBJ1-4|TRBV28|14|NA
TGTGCCAGCACCCCCGGCCCAATTAATGAAAAACTGTTTTTT
CASTPGPINEKLFF
>few|TRBJ2-3|TRBV5-1|15|NA
NA
CASSFSGPGPDTQYF
>many|TRBJ1-2|TRBV29-1|13|NA
TGCAGCGTTGAGAAGACAGTCGAGTATGGCTACACCTTC
CSVEKTVEYGYTF
>few|TRBJ1-1|TRBV3-1|16|NA
TGTGCCAGCAGCCAAGCTCCCAAGACAGGGAACACTGAAGCTTTCTTT
CASSQAPKTGNTEAFF
>few|TRBJ2-5|TRBV5-1|14|NA
TGCGCCAGCAGCCCAGGAGTGGTACAAGAGACCCAGTACTTC
CASSPGVVQETQYF
>many|TRBJ2-1|TRBV29-1|13|NA
TGCAGCGTTGTCGGTTGGGAGAGGAATGAGCAGTTCTTC
CSVVGWERNEQFF
>NA|TRBJ2-5|TRBV20-1|16|TRBD2
TGCAGTGCCAGGCCCATACTAGCGGGGCTCCAAGAGACCCAGTACTTC
CSARPILAGLQETQYF
>NA|TRBJ2-1|TRBV12-3/TRBV12-4|16|NA
TGTGCCAGCAGTCCCGGGGGTGAGCGAATGGTCAATGAGCAGTTCTTC
CASSPGGERMVNEQFF
>NA|TRBJ2-6|TRBV4-2|13|NA
TGTGCCAGCAGCCAAGGCGGATCCAACGTCCTGACTTTC
CASSQGGSNVLTF
>few|TRBJ2-7|TRBV6-5|13|NA
TGTGCCAGCAGTTACCGCATCACCTACGAGCAGTACTTC
CASSYRITYEQYF
>NA|TRBJ2-7|TRBV6-4|17|TRBD2
TGTGCCAGCAGTCTACTAGGGACTAGCGGGGTCTACAATGAGCAGTACTTC
CASSLLGTSGVYNEQYF
>NA|TRBJ2-1|TRBV30|10|NA
TGTGCCTGGTCAGACAATGAGCAGTTCTTC
CAWSDNEQFF
>few|TRBJ2-7|TRBV6-1|12|NA
TGTGCCAGCAGAGAGGGTTCCTACGAGCAGTACTTC
CASREGSYEQYF
>many|TRBJ2-7|TRBV11-2|15|NA
TGTGCCAGCAGCTTAGAGGTCGGCAGCTCCTACGAGCAGTACTTC
CASSLEVGSSYEQYF
>NA|TRBJ2-7|TRBV10-2|15|NA
TGCGCCAGCATTCCCCCAGGGGGGCCCTACAATGAGCAGTACTTC
CASIPPGGPYNEQYF
>NA|TRBJ2-4|TRBV2|16|TRBD1
TGTGCCAGCAGCGGCTTCAGCACTACAGGGGGGAACATTCAGTACTTC
CASSGFSTTGGNIQYF
>NA|TRBJ2-3|TRBV10-3|15|NA
TGTGCCATCAGTGATGGGCGGGAAAGCGCAGATACGCAGTATTTT
CAISDGRESADTQYF
>NA|TRBJ1-5|TRBV25-1|17|NA
TGTGCCAGCAGTGACGATATGATTAGACAGAAGAAACAGCCCCAGCATTTT
CASSDDMIRQKKQPQHF
>few|TRBJ1-2|TRBV9|17|NA
TGTGCCAGCAGCGTAGTTGCGACCCCTAGGGTCCCCTATGGCTACACCTTC
CASSVVATPRVPYGYTF
>NA|TRBJ2-3|TRBV7-6|16|NA
TGTGCCGGCAGCTTAGAGTCCGGGAGTTCCCCAGATACGCAGTATTTT
CAGSLESGSSPDTQYF
>few|TRBJ1-4|TRBV20-1|14|NA
TGCAGTGCTAGACCCGGGGCAACTAATGAAAAACTGTTTTTT
CSARPGATNEKLFF
>NA|TRBJ1-4|TRBV20-1|13|NA
TGCAGTGCTAGCAGGCCAACTAATGAAAAACGGTTTTTT
CSASRPTNEKRFF
>NA|TRBJ2-2|TRBV12-3/TRBV12-4|15|NA
TGTGCCAGCAGTTACATCCCAGGGGGGAACGGGGAGCTGTTTTTT
CASSYIPGGNGELFF
>NA|TRBJ2-7|TRBV20-1|18|TRBD2
TGCAGTGCTAGAGATCGGCTATTCCGGGGGGGCCCCCCGAGCGAGCAGTACTTC
CSARDRLFRGGPPSEQYF
>few|TRBJ2-1|TRBV20-1|12|NA
TGCAGTGCTAGAGAGGGAAATTTTGAGCAGTTCTTC
CSAREGNFEQFF
>NA|TRBJ2-3|TRBV9|16|TRBD2
TGTGCCAGCAGCGTGGGACTAGCGGTGCGGGCAGATACGCAGTATTTT
CASSVGLAVRADTQYF
>few|TRBJ1-1|TRBV7-6|14|NA
TGTGCCAGCAGCCCAACTCGCAGGGTAACTGAAGCTTTCTTT
CASSPTRRVTEAFF
>NA|TRBJ1-5|TRBV28|17|TRBD1
TGTGCCAGCAGTGAACTATCAGGGGGAGGGAGCAATCAGCCCCAGCATTTT
CASSELSGGGSNQPQHF
>few|TRBJ1-2|TRBV6-5|15|NA
TGTGCCAGCAGTTCCCTCCAGGGCGCGGGCTATGGCTACACCTTC
CASSSLQGAGYGYTF
>few|TRBJ2-1|TRBV20-1|14|TRBD2
TGCAGTGCTTTACTAGCGGAATCGTACAATGAGCAGTTCTTC
CSALLAESYNEQFF
>NA|TRBJ1-2|TRBV28|15|TRBD1
TGTGCCAGCAGTTTACAGGGACAGAAGTCTAAGGGCTACACCTTC
CASSLQGQKSKGYTF
>few|TRBJ1-2|TRBV7-2|14|TRBD1
TGTGCCAGCACAACGAGGGGGCCCTACTATGGCTACACCTTC
CASTTRGPYYGYTF
>NA|TRBJ2-3|TRBV20-1|16|TRBD2
TGCAGTGCTAGAGATTCGTCCCGGGGGGGCACAGATACGCAGTATTTT
CSARDSSRGGTDTQYF
>NA|TRBJ2-1|TRBV12-3/TRBV12-4|15|TRBD2
TGTGCCAGCACTCCCGTAGCGGGAGTGGGCAATGAGCAGTTCTTC
CASTPVAGVGNEQFF
>few|TRBJ2-7|TRBV2|15|NA
TGTGCCAGCAGTGAAGATCTACTAGTTGGTACCGAGCAGTACTTC
CASSEDLLVGTEQYF
>many|TRBJ2-1|TRBV6-5|16|TRBD2
TGTGCCAGCAGTTCGGGACTAGCGGCCACCTACAATGAGCAGTTCTTC
CASSSGLAATYNEQFF